A single sample gave rise to the 28 T cell receptor beta chains below, sequenced in a study of control samples from healthy donors and cancer patients. Sequencing was performed with immunoSEQ multiplex PCR; in TCRdb, only in-frame clones are kept and a portion is missing. This sample yields some 57,000 clones, of which 95% to 97% are seen a single time; 1.5% to 2% belongs to the top ten. What was sequenced was blood. The receptor source for this set is a woman in her 30s in good health.

A single count supports this clone. The CDR3 sequence is CASSPTGAGGPRNEQFF. CDR3 in DNA: TGTGCCAGCTCACCCACTGGGGCGGGAGGGCCTAGAAATGAGCAGTTCTTC. The chain joins TRBV18 to TRBJ2-1, with 9 bases aligning to TRBD2. The CDR3 runs 17 residues. CDR1 is KGHSH, CDR2 LQKENI, per germline. The V segment lost 3 bases and the J segment 7 bases; nucleotides outside the gene matches: 13.

The chain couples TRBV18 to TRBJ1-2; no definite D call. The germline V gene encodes CDR1 KGHSH and CDR2 LQKENI. This CDR3 comprises 12 residues. The germline V and J ends were trimmed by 4 bases and 6 bases, with 9 bases remaining between them. CDR3 DNA: TGTGCCAGCTCACGGTTACAAGATGGCTACACCTTC. Translated, it gives CASSRLQDGYTF.

J is TRBJ2-5 and V is TRBV6-6, with 9 bases that match TRBD1. The trim removed 8 bases at V and 5 bases at J, leaving 6 bases unmatched. There are 13 residues in the CDR3. Germline lookup yields CDR1 MNHNY and CDR2 SVGAGI (reference sequence). The CDR3 DNA reads as TGTGCCAGCGGGACAGGGAGGGACGAGACCCAGTACTTC. This sequence encodes CASGTGRDETQYF.

The chain carries TRBV5-6 and TRBJ2-6; D is unresolved. The germline V gene encodes CDR1 SGHDT and CDR2 YYEEEE. V lost 1 base, J lost 1 base, and 0 bases lay in between. The CDR3 is 13 amino acids. The CDR3 sequence is CASSLSGANVLTF. The DNA for the CDR3 is TGTGCCAGCAGCTTGTCTGGGGCCAACGTCCTGACTTTC.

J is TRBJ2-5 and V is TRBV3-1 (or the pseudogene TRBV3-2); a possible D gene is TRBD1 (5 bases). This CDR3 is 15 amino acids long. The V and J ends lost 0 bases and 7 bases respectively, with 15 bases between them. The V gene's germline CDR1 is LGHDT and CDR2 YNNKEL (reference sequence). This CDR3 is CASSQDGHQYGTQYF. CDR3 nucleotide sequence: TGTGCCAGCAGCCAAGATGGACACCAGTACGGGACCCAGTACTTC.

This chain uses TRBV28 with TRBJ2-1, with 9 bases lining up with TRBD1. CDR1 is MDHEN, CDR2 SYDVKM, per germline. The CDR3 totals 15 residues. With 7 bases clipped from V and 3 bases from J, the junction kept 7 bases outside the gene matches. CDR3 nucleotide sequence: TGTGCCAGCACCCCGGACAGGGGAATCTACAATGAGCAGTTCTTC. Its translation is CASTPDRGIYNEQFF.

The V and J genes are TRBV3-1 (or the pseudogene TRBV3-2) and TRBJ2-2; perhaps TRBD2 as D (5 bases). V gave up 4 bases and J gave up 7 bases, with 13 bases separating them. The CDR3 runs to 14 residues. From germline, CDR1 is LGHDT and CDR2 YNNKEL (reference sequence). CDR3 in amino acids: CASSPPRVYGELFF. The CDR3 DNA follows: TGTGCCAGCAGCCCGCCGCGGGTTTACGGGGAGCTGTTTTTT.

The CDR3 spells CASSLAGGLVSTGELFF. CDR3 nucleotide sequence: TGTGCCAGCAGCTTGGCCGGTGGACTAGTATCTACCGGGGAGCTGTTTTTT. The gene calls are TRBV5-8 and TRBJ2-2, with 7 bases lining up with TRBD2. The CDR3 contains 17 residues. Germline V lookup: CDR1 SGHTS, CDR2 YDEGEE. The trim removed 0 bases at V and 5 bases at J, leaving 10 bases unmatched.

CDR3 residues: CASSTRLGEGTDTQYF. In DNA form, the CDR3 reads TGCGCCAGCAGTACGAGGCTTGGAGAAGGAACAGATACGCAGTATTTT. The chain employs TRBV10-2 and TRBJ2-3, with D hard to call. The CDR3 has 16 residues. Looked up from germline, CDR1 is WSHSY and CDR2 is SAAADI. V gave up 5 bases and J gave up 3 bases, with 18 bases separating them.

The chain carries TRBV29-1 and TRBJ2-1; the D is unclear. Germline V lookup: CDR1 SQVTM, CDR2 ANQGSEA. This CDR3 region has 10 residues. V gave up 7 bases and J gave up 5 bases, with 6 bases separating them. CDR3 nucleotide sequence: TGCAGCGCCGAGGACAATGAGCAGTTCTTC. Translating it yields CSAEDNEQFF.

J is TRBJ2-5 and V is TRBV12-5; TRBD2 matches 10 bases. The CDR3 loop spans 14 amino acids. J gave up 5 bases and V 5 bases, and 5 bases lay outside the gene matches. Looked up from germline, CDR1 is LGHNT and CDR2 is FRNRAP. Here the CDR3 reads CASGTTSGFETQYF. The CDR3 DNA follows: TGTGCTAGTGGTACGACTAGCGGGTTCGAGACCCAGTACTTC.

The rearrangement links TRBV28 to TRBJ2-4; either TRBD1 or TRBD2 may fit D (5 bases each). The V gene lost 6 bases and the J gene lost 9 bases, with 24 bases spanning the gap. In germline, CDR1 is MDHEN, CDR2 SYDVKM. CDR3 length: 16 residues. DNA for the CDR3: TGTGCCAGCAGCGAAACCGGACGAGGGGCTTTAGTCATTCAGTACTTC. This translates into CASSETGRGALVIQYF.

J is TRBJ2-2 and V is TRBV18; 10 nucleotides match TRBD2. This CDR3 is 19 amino acids long. V lost 1 base and J lost 4; bases outside the gene matches: 12. In germline, CDR1 is KGHSH, CDR2 LQKENI. Written as DNA, the CDR3 is TGTGCCAGCTCACCACGGACCGGGACTAGCGATGGTGGCACCGGGGAGCTGTTTTTT. Translation gives CASSPRTGTSDGGTGELFF.

This clone has only one observation. The rearrangement links TRBV7-3 to TRBJ2-2, with D hard to call. Trimming left V 1 base short and J 4 bases short, with 4 bases between. The germline gives CDR1 SGHTA, CDR2 FQGTGA. This CDR3 comprises 13 residues. As DNA, the CDR3 is TGTGCCAGCAGCTTAATGGCCACCGGGGAGCTGTTTTTT. Protein: CASSLMATGELFF.

The V call is TRBV5-8, the J call TRBJ2-1; D is possibly TRBD2 (7 bases). The CDR3 has 14 amino acids. The germline V and J ends were trimmed by 5 bases and 7 bases, with 16 bases remaining between them. CDR1 and CDR2 (germline): SGHTS, YDEGEE. CDR3 in amino acids: CASRGGALVNEQFF. CDR3 DNA sequence: TGTGCCAGCAGAGGGGGGGCCCTCGTAAATGAGCAGTTCTTC.

V usage is TRBV2 and J usage is TRBJ2-6; D uncertain. The germline V gene has CDR1 SNHLY and CDR2 FYNNEI. V lost 4 bases and J lost 0, with 13 bases in between. The CDR3 is made up of 17 amino acids. The CDR3 DNA reads TGTGCCAGCAGTGCTGCCCCCTCCTACTCTGGGGCCAACGTCCTGACTTTC. Translation: CASSAAPSYSGANVLTF.

The chain uses TRBV2 and TRBJ2-3, with D possibly TRBD2 on 6 matching bases. Germline-derived CDR1 and CDR2 are SNHLY and FYNNEI. This CDR3 region has 13 residues. V lost 7 bases and J 5 bases, leaving 13 bases between the germline ends. For the CDR3, the DNA is TGTGCCAGCATAAGGGGCGGGAAAGATACGCAGTATTTT. Translation: CASIRGGKDTQYF.

In regard to this clone: The junction differs from germline at one of its ends, possibly a read error. This rearrangement joins TRBV7-7 to TRBJ2-2; maybe TRBD2 (6 bases). The V gene's germline CDR1 is SSHAT and CDR2 FNYEAQ (reference sequence). The CDR3 totals 15 residues. For the CDR3, the DNA is TGTGCTAGCAGCTTCGGCGGGGTGGGCACCGGGGAGCTGTTTTTT. Translation gives CASSFGGVGTGELFF.

The chain joins TRBV4-2 to TRBJ1-2, with a weak D call TRBD1 (5 bases). Germline V lookup: CDR1 LGHNA, CDR2 YNFKEQ. Trimming shortened V by 0 bases and J by 6 bases, and 20 bases separated the two germline ends. The CDR3 spans 17 residues. The DNA of the CDR3 is TGTGCCAGCAGCCAAGAGTTGTGGGCAGGGAAGAATGATGGCTACACCTTC. This gives the protein CASSQELWAGKNDGYTF.

The chain has TRBV5-1 and TRBJ2-7, with 16 bases that match TRBD2. V was pared by 0 bases and J by 0 bases, with 3 bases of the junction left unmatched. Germline V gene lookup returns CDR1 SGHRS and CDR2 YFSETQ. The CDR3 runs to 18 residues. In nucleotides, the CDR3 is TGCGCCAGCAGCTTGGCCGGGACTAGCGGGAGGGCCTCCTACGAGCAGTACTTC. Its translation is CASSLAGTSGRASYEQYF.

The V call is TRBV6-1, the J call TRBJ2-3, with 15 bases identical to TRBD2. Trimming at V came to 4 bases and at J to 5 bases, leaving 13 bases not matched to a gene. The germline V gene has CDR1 MNHNS and CDR2 SASEGT. The CDR3 totals 19 residues. The CDR3: CASSGGLAGGPEGGDTQYF. DNA for the CDR3: TGTGCCAGCAGTGGCGGACTAGCGGGAGGGCCGGAGGGCGGAGATACGCAGTATTTT.

This chain links TRBV21-1 with TRBJ2-5; the D segment call TRBD2 is taken from the table without a DNA check. TRBV21-1 represents a pseudogene. The CDR3 is 13 residues long. Here the CDR3 DNA reads TGTGCCAGCAGCGGAGATCACCAAGAGACCCAGTACTTC. It codes for CASSGDHQETQYF.

The V call is TRBV11-2, the J call TRBJ2-1; D unresolved. Trimming cost V 3 bases and J 0 bases, with 9 bases left between them. Germline assignment: CDR1 SGHAT and CDR2 FQNNGV. This CDR3 contains 15 residues. CDR3: CASSLPFSSYNEQFF. The CDR3 DNA follows: TGTGCCAGCAGCTTGCCGTTTAGCTCCTACAATGAGCAGTTCTTC.

The CDR3 region is CASSLETTGTEQYF. The CDR3 DNA is TGTGCCAGCAGCTTAGAGACGACAGGGACCGAGCAGTACTTC. The chain recombines TRBV7-8 with TRBJ2-7, with 7 bases aligning to TRBD1. J gave up 6 bases and V 1 base, and 6 bases lay outside the gene matches. The CDR3 is made up of 14 amino acids. Germline V gene data show CDR1 as SGHVS and CDR2 as FQNEAQ.

This sequence joins TRBV28 and TRBJ1-2; 7 nucleotides line up with TRBD1. V lost 4 bases to trimming and J lost 2 bases; unmatched junction nucleotides: 7. Germline V gene lookup returns CDR1 MDHEN and CDR2 SYDVKM. The CDR3 extends over 15 amino acids. CDR3 sequence: CASSSNRGTNYGYTF. Written as DNA, the CDR3 is TGTGCCAGCAGTTCTAACAGGGGAACCAACTATGGCTACACCTTC.

The V and J genes are TRBV19 and TRBJ1-3, with D possibly matching TRBD1 (5 bases). Germline assignment: CDR1 LNHDA and CDR2 SQIVND (reference sequence). The CDR3 contains 16 residues. V was cut by 6 bases and J by 8 bases, with 23 bases left in between. The CDR3 here is CASSLPGRPLQDTIYF. The CDR3 nucleotides read TGTGCCAGTAGCTTGCCGGGACGGCCCCTCCAGGACACCATATATTTT. Filled out from reference TRBV19 and TRBJ1-3, the complete variable domain reads DGGITQSPKYLFRKEGQNVTLSCEQNLNHDAMYWYRQDPGQGLRLIYYSQIVNDFQKGDIAEGYSVSREKKESFPLTVTSAQKNPTAFYLCASSLPGRPLQDTIYFGEGSWLTVV.

A single count supports this clone. This chain connects TRBV19 to TRBJ1-1; D gene uncertain. Trimming removed 6 bases from V and 5 bases from J, with 10 bases in between. Germline V gene data show CDR1 as LNHDA and CDR2 as SQIVND (reference sequence). This CDR3 has 12 amino acids. The CDR3 DNA reads TGTGCCAGTAGCGGCTGGGTTACTGAAGCTTTCTTT. Amino acid sequence: CASSGWVTEAFF.

J is TRBJ1-2 and V is TRBV28; TRBD1 agrees at 7 bases. The CDR3 loop spans 13 amino acids. Germline V gives CDR1 MDHEN, CDR2 SYDVKM. V lost 9 bases and J lost 2; bases outside the gene matches: 6. The CDR3 sequence is CASRSTGNYGYTF. In DNA form, the CDR3 reads TGTGCCAGTCGATCGACAGGGAACTATGGCTACACCTTC.